This paragraph covers one T cell receptor (beta chain) sequence. Its antigen is as yet unknown. This specimen comes from a study of OX40 agonist ivuxolimab in advanced cancers. Study context: The drug used for patients, ivuxolimab, was an agonistic anti-OX40 (CD134) antibody. Study-level results: Circulating CD4+ and CD8+ T cells showed clonal expansion by week 6 at 0.1 to 3.0 mg/kg. The 0.1-3.0 mg/kg partial responders had among the lowest clonal expansion.

The method was immunoSEQ multiplex PCR; TCRdb's version includes in-frame clones alone and lacks a portion of them. The table records 40,000 to 45,000 clones, 85% to 95% of them present only once. The CDR3 loop spans 13 amino acids. Germline-derived CDR1 and CDR2 are MDHEN and SYDVKM. V was cut by 2 bases and J by 4 bases, with 8 bases left in between. The sequence was collected from an adult with an advanced solid tumor such as melanoma, head and neck, liver or kidney cancer. This chain connects TRBV28 to TRBJ1-2; D not resolved. Sample: CD4+ or CD8+ T cells sorted from blood, taken in a trial of the OX40 agonist ivuxolimab. The CDR3 loop is CASSLGLRYGYTF. The CDR3 region has the DNA TGTGCCAGCAGTTTAGGCCTCCGCTATGGCTACACCTTC.